This TCR beta chain was retrieved from a study of cytomegalovirus exposure and HLA in healthy donors (dated by TCRdb to 2016 to 2017). As for the study more broadly: An earlier analysis of roughly 500 of the donors reported about 280 Gb of sequence data and roughly 120 million unique TCR beta sequences obtained from about 179 million T cells. Roughly 300 gigabases of sequencing data and tens of millions of unique TCR sequences made up an early release that covered 500 to 700 HLA-typed donors. Of the 300 to 400 genotyped donors, around 81% fell in the genetic ancestry cluster associated with self-reported Caucasian donors. The study aimed to test whether signatures of past pathogen exposure could be identified by cataloging public T cell receptors. The study used immunosequencing to profile the T cell repertoires of 670 or so subjects and linked those repertoires to cytomegalovirus serostatus. A separate validation cohort of 100 to 150 different subjects was used in addition to the roughly 620-subject first cohort. High-throughput TCR immunosequencing, statistical association of individual TCRs with disease status, and machine learning were combined to predict cytomegalovirus infection status. A later analysis re-analyzed previously published TCR beta repertoires from several hundred donors and added high-resolution HLA genotyping to study TCR occurrence patterns. The later analysis used no new phenotypic data to find candidate immune exposures, relying instead on TCR beta sequences and their occurrence across donors. To decide whether each TCR beta V gene segment behaved as functional or pseudogenic, an earlier analysis of fewer than 750 of the donors relied on high-throughput TCR beta sequencing. Alongside the repertoire data, information on donor age, sex, ethnicity and CMV serostatus was compiled. Genome-wide SNP genotypes for about 60% of the roughly 670 donors were used in a later genetic analysis, which treated that subset as a discovery cohort. All discovery cohort repertoires had been generated using a single sequencing platform. Both class I and class II loci were covered by HLA typing, at four-digit resolution. Typing coverage varied by locus: about 620-640 donors for A, B, C, DRB1 and DQB1; some 520 for DQA1; over 600 for DPA1; approximately 490 for DPB1. Roughly five DR-DQ haplotypes were handled as single units for association and clustering, since linkage in the cohort was strong. Among roughly 400 genotyped donors of the cohort, an average of approximately 240,000 unique TCR beta nucleotide sequences was sequenced per donor, of which 15% to 20% were non-productive. Points the paper makes about the study in general: In a later analysis, 15,000 to 20,000 TCR beta sequences were associated with specific HLA alleles at a false discovery rate of 0.05. V-gene and J-gene trimming of TCR beta chains was associated with a missense DCLRE1C variant in a later genetic analysis, and the association was replicated in an independent cohort. Because HLA typing was missing for some donors at each locus, association tests included only the typed subset. Broadly in line with IMGT annotations, most TCR beta V segments showed up in productive rearrangements about 90% or about 30% of the time in an earlier analysis of around 600 of the donors. For the cohort, immune exposure information was limited to CMV serostatus. In a later analysis, TCR association rates were found to vary across HLA loci, with the most associated TCRs seen for DRB1 alleles and the fewest for HLA-C alleles. In vitro tests confirmed that a few of the cytomegalovirus-associated TCR beta chains recognize cytomegalovirus antigens. Because the 87-base-pair reads could not distinguish some IMGT-functional V segments, including TRBV6-2 and TRBV6-3, those segments were excluded. Over 15 rarely observed V segments, including chromosome 9 orphons, were excluded from the earlier analysis of approximately 600 of the donors because counts were too low. A further reported finding was that TCR beta sequences accurately predicted the HLA-A and HLA-B alleles for most subjects in the first cohort. Correlated functional status among segregating V segments might reflect linkage disequilibrium, but an unknown experimental factor could not be ruled out. According to a later analysis, parvovirus B19, influenza, CMV and Epstein-Barr virus appeared linked to several top co-occurrence clusters. Sequencing depth was assumed to be roughly uniform across donors in the presence/absence analyses, though that assumption may not hold. Strong co-occurrence of HLA alleles, especially DR and DQ, made assigning TCR associations to individual alleles difficult. The cohort was sequenced for TCR beta chains only, and without alpha or paired-chain data the features that could be detected were limited. The study listed 150 to 200 TCR beta chains as associated with cytomegalovirus. Across donors, most TCR sequences were observed very rarely, whereas some public TCRs were present in many individuals. Most CMV-associated TCR beta chains appeared to be HLA-restricted in a later analysis, and the HLA associations seemed to be driven largely by CMV exposure. The classifier was reported to diagnose cytomegalovirus status with high specificity and sensitivity in both the original and validation cohorts. Compared with equally common non-associated chains, HLA-associated TCR beta chains in a later analysis were more clonally expanded and had lower generation probabilities. A cluster of highly shared sequence variants was judged likely to represent a technical artifact of the sequencing pipeline. A later genetic analysis reported fewer N-insertions in productive TCRs among donors in an Asian-associated ancestry cluster than the 666-donor mean. It was suggested by the authors that the approach could potentially be generalized to other disease states and immunological phenotypes.

V has 0 bases trimmed and J has 2 bases trimmed; junction bases matching no gene number 3. As encoded in the germline V gene, CDR1 is SGHRS while CDR2 is YFSETQ. The CDR3, from cysteine to phenylalanine, totals 17 residues. Here the CDR3 DNA is all that survives: 51 bases in frame from base 1. The cohort was made up of 666 healthy bone marrow donors. At the time of sampling, all cohort members were nominally healthy, though unrecorded immune exposures were likely present. The donor tested CMV seronegative and was one of the 352 seronegative cohort members. Each donor provided a peripheral blood sample, and peripheral blood mononuclear cells were used for TCR beta sequencing. Genomic DNA was extracted from the blood cell samples with the Qiagen DNeasy Blood Extraction Kit. As to this clone: No cognate antigen has been identified for it. No much larger clone exists at a distance of one base, and base qualities are not known.

To prepare the library, the immunoSEQ multiplex PCR assay was applied. For the multiplex PCR, a mixture combining 60 forward primers for TCR Vbeta segments and 13 reverse primers for TCR Jbeta segments was used. The CDR3 region of rearranged TCR beta genes was amplified from genomic DNA with a multiplex PCR assay. On the Illumina HiSeq System, the amplified TCR beta libraries were sequenced as 87-base-pair reads. In the original analysis: A later analysis counted tens of millions of unique TCR beta chains across the 670 or so repertoires, and 10 million to 11 million of these chains were shared by at least two donors. A nearest-neighbor algorithm error-corrected the raw reads and collapsed the reads into unique sequences, merging closely related sequences to remove PCR and sequencing errors. V, D and J gene segments were assigned by aligning CDR3 sequences to IMGT reference sequences. For a sequence to be retained, at least a six-nucleotide match to both a V gene segment and a J gene segment was required. A rearrangement was called productive if the CDR3 had no stop codons and remained in frame with V and J, and every other rearrangement was called non-productive. CDR3 was defined according to IMGT convention as the region running from the second conserved V-encoded cysteine to the conserved J-encoded phenylalanine. Sequences without an unambiguous match to a single V gene segment were excluded from the earlier analysis of a few hundred of the donors. An earlier analysis of 587 of the donors classified V segments as functional when productive rearrangements were above 56.7% and as segregating when the standard deviation between donors was above 5%. A statistical classification framework was developed to diagnose cytomegalovirus status using the catalog of TCR beta chain sequences. In a later analysis, V and J genes were assigned by comparing TCR nucleotide sequences against IMGT/GENE-DB human TR gene sequences. The TCRdist pipeline was used in a later analysis to assign CDR3 sequences and most-parsimonious VDJ recombination scenarios. In a later analysis, every TCR beta chain was defined by the combination of its CDR3 amino acid sequence and its V-gene family, and reads without a unique V-gene family were dropped. In a later analysis, 450 to 600 highly shared, low-generation-probability nucleotide sequences were removed to address suspected cross-contamination and a sequencing artifact. In a later analysis, a clonal expansion index for each public chain was calculated from normalized within-repertoire ranks of inferred template counts. In a later analysis, generation probabilities were computed with a VDJ recombination model fitted to out-of-frame rearrangements, and the resulting probabilities were checked against IGoR. In a later analysis, hypergeometric tests were used to score TCR-TCR, TCR-HLA and TCR-CMV co-occurrence, with a repertoire-size bias correction applied to TCR pairs. A later analysis estimated false discovery rates by permuting HLA or CMV assignments 20 times. A later analysis grouped co-occurring TCRs with DBSCAN, adding TCRdist sequence similarity when clustering within HLA-allele-positive subsets. Co-occurrence clustering excluded repertoires with fewer than 30,000 or more than 120,000 public chains, plus five with anomalous nucleotide sharing. TCRdb obtained this table from immuneACCESS and retained in-frame rearrangements with V and J assigned. These tables miss some clones; where compared with another copy, unresolved V genes account for less than half of the shortfall, and the remainder is unexplained. V, J and clone size are those of that table, while D and trimming were read from the DNA. The sample table shows tens of thousands of clones, and roughly 63% are seen once. The ten largest clones add up to 2.5% to 3% of the sample.

The sequence derives from a man aged 50-60 years in good health and CMV-seronegative. Sequencing was done on a sample of PBMCs. Recombination joined TRBV5-1 with TRBJ2-6; the central 9 bases match TRBD1. The CDR3 is CASSLVTGGTGANVLTF. The base sequence is TGCGCCAGCAGCTTGGTTACAGGGGGCACTGGGGCCAACGTCCTGACTTTC.